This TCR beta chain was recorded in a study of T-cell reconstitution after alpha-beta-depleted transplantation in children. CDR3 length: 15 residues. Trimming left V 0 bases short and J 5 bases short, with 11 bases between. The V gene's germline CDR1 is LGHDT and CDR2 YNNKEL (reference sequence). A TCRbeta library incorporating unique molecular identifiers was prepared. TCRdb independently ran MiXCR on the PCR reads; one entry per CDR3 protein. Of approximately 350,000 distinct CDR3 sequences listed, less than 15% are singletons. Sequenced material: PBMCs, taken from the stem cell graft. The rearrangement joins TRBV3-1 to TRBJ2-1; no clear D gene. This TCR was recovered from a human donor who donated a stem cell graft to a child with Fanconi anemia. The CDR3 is CASSQDQTTNNEQFF. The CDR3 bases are TGTGCCAGCAGCCAAGATCAGACCACCAACAATGAGCAGTTCTTC.